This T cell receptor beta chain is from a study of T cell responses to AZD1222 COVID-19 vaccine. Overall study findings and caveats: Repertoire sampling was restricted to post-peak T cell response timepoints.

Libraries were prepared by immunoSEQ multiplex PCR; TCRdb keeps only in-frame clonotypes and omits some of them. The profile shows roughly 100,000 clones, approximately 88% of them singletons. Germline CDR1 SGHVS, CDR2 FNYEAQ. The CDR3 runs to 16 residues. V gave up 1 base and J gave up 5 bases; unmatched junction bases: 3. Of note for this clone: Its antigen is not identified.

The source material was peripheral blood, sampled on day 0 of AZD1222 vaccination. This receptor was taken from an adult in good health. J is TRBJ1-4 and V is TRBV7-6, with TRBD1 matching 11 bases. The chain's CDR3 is CASSLGTGGSNEKLFF. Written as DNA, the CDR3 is TGTGCCAGCAGCTTAGGGACAGGGGGCTCGAATGAAAAACTGTTTTTT.